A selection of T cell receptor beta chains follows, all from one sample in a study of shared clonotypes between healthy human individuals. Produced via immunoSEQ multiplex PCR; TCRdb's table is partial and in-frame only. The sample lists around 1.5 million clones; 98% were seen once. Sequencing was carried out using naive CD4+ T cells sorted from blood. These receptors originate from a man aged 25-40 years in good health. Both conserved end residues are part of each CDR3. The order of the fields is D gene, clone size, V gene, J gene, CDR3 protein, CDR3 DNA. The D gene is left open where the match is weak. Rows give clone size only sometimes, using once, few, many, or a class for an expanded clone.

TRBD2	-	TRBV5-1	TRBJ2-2	CASSLRLAGNTGELFF	TGCGCCAGCAGCTTGAGACTAGCGGGGAACACCGGGGAGCTGTTTTTT
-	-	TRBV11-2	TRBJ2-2	CASSLGLGGWKGELFF	TGTGCCAGCAGCTTAGGCCTAGGGGGATGGAAAGGGGAGCTGTTTTTT
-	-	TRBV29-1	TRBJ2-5	CSVGTVGTQYF	TGCAGCGTGGGGACTGTGGGGACCCAGTACTTC
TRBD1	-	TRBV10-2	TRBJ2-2	CASSGQGNTGELFF	TGCGCCAGCAGTGGACAGGGGAACACCGGGGAGCTGTTTTTT
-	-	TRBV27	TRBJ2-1	CASTSWGGRTNEQFF	TGTGCCAGCACTTCCTGGGGGGGGCGGACCAATGAGCAGTTCTTC
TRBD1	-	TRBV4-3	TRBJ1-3	CASSQDRTGVGNTIYF	TGCGCCAGCAGCCAGGACCGGACAGGGGTCGGAAACACCATATATTTT
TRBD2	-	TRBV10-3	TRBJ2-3	CAISQLAGSSTDTQYF	TGTGCCATCTCTCAGCTAGCGGGAAGTAGCACAGATACGCAGTATTTT
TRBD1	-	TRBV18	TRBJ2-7	CASSPGQGGGYEQYF	TGTGCCAGCTCACCGGGACAGGGCGGCGGGTACGAGCAGTACTTC
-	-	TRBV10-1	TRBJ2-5	CASSESSAGRETQYF	TGCGCCAGCAGTGAGTCAAGCGCAGGGCGTGAGACCCAGTACTTC
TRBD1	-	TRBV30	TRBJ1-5	CAWSVGGEQPQHF	TGTGCCTGGAGTGTAGGGGGCGAGCAGCCCCAGCATTTT
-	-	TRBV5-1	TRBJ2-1	CASSIQTGYEQFF	TGCGCCAGCAGCATCCAGACAGGATATGAGCAGTTCTTC
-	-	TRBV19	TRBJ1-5	CASSIDAVSNQPQHF	TGTGCCAGTAGTATAGACGCGGTTAGCAATCAGCCCCAGCATTTT
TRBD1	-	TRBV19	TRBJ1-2	CASSGGQGKNDGYTF	TGTGCCAGTAGTGGGGGACAGGGTAAAAACGACGGCTACACCTTC
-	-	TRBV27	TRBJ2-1	CASGGRPFF	TGTGCCAGCGGGGGGCGGCCGTTCTTC
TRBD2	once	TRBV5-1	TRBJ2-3	CASSLGLAGGDTQYF	TGCGCCAGCAGCTTGGGGCTAGCGGGAGGCGATACGCAGTATTTT
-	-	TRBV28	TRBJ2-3	CASISGKLGGTDTQYF	TGTGCCAGCATCTCAGGAAAATTAGGGGGCACAGATACGCAGTATTTT
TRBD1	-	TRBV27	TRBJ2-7	CASSPKKATGTNTYEQYF	TGTGCCAGCAGTCCTAAAAAAGCGACAGGGACGAATACCTACGAGCAGTACTTC
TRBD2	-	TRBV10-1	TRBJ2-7	CASSKGLADYEQYF	TGCGCCAGCAGTAAGGGACTAGCGGACTACGAGCAGTACTTC
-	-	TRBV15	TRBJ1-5	CATSRSGGGGQPQHF	TGTGCCACCAGCAGATCTGGGGGGGGTGGACAGCCCCAGCATTTT
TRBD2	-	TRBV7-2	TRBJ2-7	CASSLVRLAGGYEQYF	TGTGCCAGCAGCTTAGTCCGGCTAGCGGGAGGCTACGAGCAGTACTTC
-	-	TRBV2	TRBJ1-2	CASRETGGYGYTF	TGTGCCAGCAGAGAAACGGGGGGCTATGGCTACACCTTC
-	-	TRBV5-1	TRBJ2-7	CASSIGTLTYEQYF	TGCGCCAGCAGCATCGGGACCCTTACCTACGAGCAGTACTTC
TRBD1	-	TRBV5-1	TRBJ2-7	CASSLRTGDYEQYF	TGCGCCAGCAGCTTGAGGACAGGGGACTACGAGCAGTACTTC
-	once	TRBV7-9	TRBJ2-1	CASSFGPTGEQFF	TGTGCCAGCAGCTTCGGGCCTACCGGTGAGCAGTTCTTC
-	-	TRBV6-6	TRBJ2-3	CASRDLIDTQYF	TGTGCCAGCAGGGACCTGATAGATACGCAGTATTTT
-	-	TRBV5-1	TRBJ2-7	CASSLFGGLAYEQYF	TGCGCCAGCAGCTTGTTTGGGGGTTTAGCCTACGAGCAGTACTTC
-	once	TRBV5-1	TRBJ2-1	CASSFMEPTYNEQFF	TGCGCCAGCAGCTTTATGGAACCGACCTACAATGAGCAGTTCTTC
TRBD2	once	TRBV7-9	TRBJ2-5	CASSLGLAGPQETQYF	TGTGCCAGCAGCTTAGGACTAGCGGGGCCCCAAGAGACCCAGTACTTC
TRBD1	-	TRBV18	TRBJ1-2	CASSINLQGDGYTF	TGTGCCAGCTCAATCAATCTACAGGGGGACGGCTACACCTTC
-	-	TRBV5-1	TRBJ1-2	CASSPGTETNYGYTF	TGCGCCAGCAGCCCGGGGACGGAGACTAACTATGGCTACACCTTC
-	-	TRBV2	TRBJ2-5	CASKVQPQETQYF	TGTGCCAGCAAAGTGCAGCCGCAAGAGACCCAGTACTTC
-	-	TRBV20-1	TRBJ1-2	CSAREDYGYTF	TGCAGTGCTAGGGAAGACTATGGCTACACCTTC
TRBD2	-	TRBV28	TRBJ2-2	CASSLAGTPAGELFF	TGTGCCAGCAGTCTAGCGGGGACGCCCGCCGGGGAGCTGTTTTTT
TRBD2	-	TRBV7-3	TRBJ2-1	CASSVLAGGYNEQFF	TGTGCCAGCAGCGTACTAGCGGGAGGCTACAATGAGCAGTTCTTC